The next 12 T cell receptor beta chains were all read from a single sample in a study of T-cell reconstitution after alpha-beta-depleted transplantation in children. Construction of the TCRbeta library involved unique molecular identifiers. In TCRdb, the PCR reads were re-called with MiXCR into one record per CDR3 protein. This table holds more than 200,000 distinct CDR3 sequences, around 8.9% found once. The sequencing used PBMCs from the stem cell graft donor, collected from the stem cell graft. These TCRs come from a human donor who donated a stem cell graft to a child with SCID.

The table lists this clonotype with many counts. The gene calls are TRBV7-2 and TRBJ2-2; D might be TRBD1 (6 bases). Germline V gene sequence: CDR1 SGHTA, CDR2 FQGNSA. The CDR3 covers 15 residues. The germline V and J ends were trimmed by 2 bases and 3 bases, with 10 bases remaining between them. CDR3 residues: CASSLLQGDTGELFF. The CDR3 DNA is TGTGCCAGCAGCTTACTACAGGGAGACACCGGGGAGCTGTTTTTT.

This clonotype was observed at least ten times. This chain uses TRBV4-3 with TRBJ1-1; D may be TRBD1 (6 bases). The germline CDR1 and CDR2 sequences are LGHNA and YSLEER. The V and J ends lost 4 bases and 6 bases respectively, with 12 bases between them. This CDR3 is built from 13 residues. CDR3 DNA: TGCGCCAGCAGCCTAAGGGCAGGGGCTGAAGCTTTCTTT. Translating it yields CASSLRAGAEAFF.

The rearrangement links TRBV5-1 to TRBJ1-1; no clear D. The CDR3 has 13 residues. The germline V and J ends were trimmed by 1 base and 5 bases, with 9 bases remaining between them. Looked up from germline, CDR1 is SGHRS and CDR2 is YFSETQ. CDR3 amino acids: CASSLRLETEAFF. The CDR3 nucleotides read TGCGCCAGCAGCTTGCGCTTAGAGACTGAAGCTTTCTTT.

This chain joins TRBV11-2 and TRBJ1-2; D might be TRBD1 (5 bases). Germline V gives CDR1 SGHAT, CDR2 FQNNGV. V was cut by 3 bases and J by 2 bases, with 19 bases left in between. This CDR3 is built from 17 residues. The CDR3 DNA is TGTGCCAGCAGCTTCCGATCCGGACAAATAATCAACTATGGCTACACCTTC. Protein sequence: CASSFRSGQIINYGYTF.

A few counts support this clonotype. V and J are TRBV28 and TRBJ1-6; 8 positions match TRBD1. Germline CDR1 MDHEN, CDR2 SYDVKM. This CDR3 spans 18 amino acids. The V and J ends lost 6 bases and 6 bases, in that order; junction bases with no gene match: 16. The DNA for the CDR3 is TGTGCCAGCAGCACGGACAGGGAATCGCTATCTGGTAATTCACCCCTCCACTTT. Translating it yields CASSTDRESLSGNSPLHF. The whole variable domain, remainder taken from reference TRBV28 and TRBJ1-6, is DVKVTQSSRYLVKRTGEKVFLECVQDMDHENMFWYRQDPGLGLRLIYFSYDVKMKEKGDIPEGYSVSREKKERFSLILESASTNQTSMYLCASSTDRESLSGNSPLHFGNGTRLTVT.

The genes are TRBV7-8 and TRBJ2-1; 7 bases are a match to TRBD1. The CDR3 length is 15 residues. The ends lost 3 bases at V and 4 bases at J; junction bases unmatched: 6. CDR1 is SGHVS, CDR2 FQNEAQ, per germline. The CDR3 coding sequence is TGTGCCAGCAGCTTCCGGGACAGTCGGTACAATGAGCAGTTCTTC. This encodes CASSFRDSRYNEQFF.

This clonotype was found a few times. J is TRBJ2-5 and V is TRBV5-1; D not certain. This CDR3 contains 16 residues. Germline lookup yields CDR1 SGHRS and CDR2 YFSETQ. V lost 1 base, J lost 7 bases, and 20 bases lay in between. The CDR3, as DNA: TGCGCCAGCAGCTTGTCTTGGTCGAGTGGATCTCGGACCCAGTACTTC. Its protein is CASSLSWSSGSRTQYF. Filled out from reference TRBV5-1 and TRBJ2-5, the complete variable domain reads KAGVTQTPRYLIKTRGQQVTLSCSPISGHRSVSWYQQTPGQGLQFLFEYFSETQRNKGNFPGRFSGRQFSNSRSEMNVSTLELGDSALYLCASSLSWSSGSRTQYFGPGTRLLVL.

As to this clonotype: A much larger clone differs from this one at a single base, so this may be a read error. This sequence joins TRBV7-2 and TRBJ2-5, with 7 bases fitting TRBD2. Germline assignment: CDR1 SGHTA and CDR2 FQGNSA. The CDR3 totals 14 residues. The chain's CDR3 is CASSWGGDQGTQYF. The DNA of the CDR3 is TGTGCCAGCAGCTGGGGAGGGGATCAAGGGACCCAGTACTTC.

The rearrangement links TRBV5-1 to TRBJ2-1; 11 bases map to TRBD2. The CDR3 sequence is 20 residues long. V lost 3 bases, J lost 0 bases, and 14 bases stayed unmatched. Germline loops: CDR1 SGHRS, CDR2 YFSETQ. This chain's CDR3 is CASSSRGLAGGLTSYNEQFF. CDR3 sequence (DNA): TGCGCCAGCAGCTCTCGGGGGCTAGCGGGGGGACTCACCTCCTACAATGAGCAGTTCTTC.

This clonotype was counted a few times. V usage is TRBV6-1 and J usage is TRBJ2-7; TRBD2 agrees at 9 bases. Germline V CDR1 and CDR2: MNHNS, SASEGT. J gave up 5 bases and V 3 bases, and 8 bases lay outside the gene matches. The CDR3 runs 15 residues. CDR3 bases: TGTGCCAGCAGTGATAGGAGCGGGGGGTATGACGAGCAGTACTTC. The encoded protein is CASSDRSGGYDEQYF.

This clonotype came up many times. The chain employs TRBV29-1 and TRBJ1-4; 7 bases are shared with TRBD1. This CDR3 region has 11 residues. Germline V lookup: CDR1 SQVTM, CDR2 ANQGSEA. The J segment lost 6 bases and the V segment lost 6 bases, leaving 1 base of the junction unmatched. The CDR3 coding sequence is TGCAGCGTCGGACAGGATGAAAAACTGTTTTTT. Protein sequence: CSVGQDEKLFF. Filled out from reference TRBV29-1 and TRBJ1-4, the complete variable domain reads SAVISQKPSRDICQRGTSLTIQCQVDSQVTMMFWYRQQPGQSLTLIATANQGSEATYESGFVIDKFPISRPNLTFSTLTVSNMSPEDSSIYLCSVGQDEKLFFGSGTQLSVL.

This clonotype was recorded many times. The genes are TRBV20-1 and TRBJ2-3; D might be TRBD1 (6 bases). CDR1 and CDR2 from the germline V gene are DFQATT and SNEGSKA (reference sequence). This CDR3 contains 15 residues. Trimming took off 6 bases at V and 0 bases at J, with 16 bases between the two ends. The CDR3 DNA reads TGCAGTGCCTACGAAGACAGGCTAAGCACAGATACGCAGTATTTT. Protein: CSAYEDRLSTDTQYF.